This T cell receptor (beta chain) was observed in a study of CD8 T cells in Susac syndrome. Study-wide results and caveats: The relatively small number of individuals in the TCR sequencing and HLA analysis was acknowledged by the study.

Random hexamers were used to reverse transcribe an amount of roughly 0.5 to 1 ug RNA. TCRdb redid the calling of the immunoSEQ multiplex PCR reads with MiXCR, one entry per CDR3 protein. The sample carries 80,000 or so distinct CDR3 sequences, 90% to 95% recorded once. Trimming took 3 bases from V and 0 from J; bases not matched to a gene: 7. This CDR3 has 18 amino acids. The germline V gene has CDR1 SGDLS and CDR2 YYNGEE. Diagnostic criteria for definite or probable disease, in their recently defined form, were met by the patients with Susac syndrome. Remarks on this clonotype: The antigen remains undetermined.

The sample taken for sequencing was CD4+ T cells from PBMCs. This chain uses TRBV9 with TRBJ2-1, with 12 bases aligning to TRBD2. The source of this sequence is a human donor with Susac syndrome. In nucleotides, the CDR3 is TGTGCCAGCAGCGCGCTAGCGGGGGGGCAGTTCTCCTACAATGAGCAGTTCTTC. This sequence encodes CASSALAGGQFSYNEQFF. The entire variable domain, with the rest obtained from reference TRBV9 and TRBJ2-1, is as follows: DSGVTQTPKHLITATGQRVTLRCSPRSGDLSVYWYQQSLDQGLQFLIQYYNGEERAKGNILERFSAQQFPDLHSELNLSSLELGDSALYFCASSALAGGQFSYNEQFFGPGTRLTVL.